These 6 T cell receptor beta chains came from one sample sequenced in a study of regulatory T cells in long-lasting Graves disease. This sample's time point: persistent/refractory GD, antithyroid drugs over 5 years with positive TRAb. PBMC RNA was the source of the TCR library. CDR3 regions were amplified by Arm-PCR using iRepertoire HTBI primers to build TCR beta libraries. A single record per CDR3 protein comes from TCRdb applying MiXCR to the multiplex PCR reads. Of roughly 500,000 distinct CDR3 sequences listed, under 25% are singletons. The source material was peripheral blood mononuclear cells (PBMCs), sampled when the disease was refractory, from a patient treated with antithyroid drugs. Every receptor here comes from a female donor with Graves disease.

This clonotype was seen many times. The chain joins TRBV28 to TRBJ2-7; TRBD1 aligns across 8 bases. CDR1 is MDHEN and CDR2 is SYDVKM in the germline V gene. V shed 4 bases and J 2 bases; nucleotides not matched to a gene: 7. This CDR3 contains 15 residues. The CDR3 nucleotides are TGTGCCAGCAGTTCCTCCGGGACAGGACCCTACGAGCAGTACTTC. Its translation: CASSSSGTGPYEQYF.

Note on this clonotype: One base away lies a much larger clone, so this may be a sequencing read error. The CDR3 DNA sequence: TGTGCCAGCAGCCCCCTAGTTCTCTACGAGCAGTACTTC. This encodes CASSPLVLYEQYF. This chain links TRBV7-2 with TRBJ2-7; no definite D call. The germline gives CDR1 SGHTA, CDR2 FQGNSA. The CDR3 totals 13 residues. V was trimmed by 5 bases and J by 3 bases, leaving 11 bases between them.

This clonotype was observed many times. This chain uses TRBV2 with TRBJ1-6, with 7 bases lining up with TRBD1. V shed 6 bases and J 9 bases; nucleotides not matched to a gene: 5. Germline assignment: CDR1 SNHLY and CDR2 FYNNEI. This CDR3 is 13 amino acids long. In DNA, the CDR3 is TGTGCCAGCAGGAGAGAGGGGGCTTCACCCCTCCACTTT. This sequence encodes CASRREGASPLHF. Based on the CDR3 plus reference TRBV2 and TRBJ1-6, the full variable domain is EPEVTQTPSHQVTQMGQEVILRCVPISNHLYFYWYRQILGQKVEFLVSFYNNEISEKSEIFDDQFSVERPDGSNFTLKIRSTKLEDSAMYFCASRREGASPLHFGNGTRLTVT.

Worth noting for this clonotype: A single base separates this from a much larger clone, so it may be a read error. The rearrangement links TRBV6-2 or TRBV6-3 to TRBJ2-5, with D possibly being TRBD1 or TRBD2 (6 bases each). Germline V gene lookup returns CDR1 MNHEY and CDR2 SVGEGT. The CDR3 is 13 residues long. CDR3 in DNA: TGTGCCAGCATGGAGGGGGTTCGGGAGACCCAGCACTTC. It is translated as CASMEGVRETQHF.

J is TRBJ1-1 and V is TRBV29-1, with D unresolved. This CDR3 contains 12 residues. Looked up from germline, CDR1 is SQVTM and CDR2 is ANQGSEA. Trimming removed 1 base from V and 3 bases from J, with 6 bases in between. This CDR3 is CSVEGLDTEAFF. CDR3 DNA sequence: TGCAGCGTTGAAGGGCTCGACACTGAAGCTTTCTTT.

This clonotype was observed many times. The chain uses TRBV20-1 and TRBJ1-2; TRBD1 matches 8 bases. The CDR3 loop spans 15 amino acids. V shed 0 bases, J shed 4 bases, and the junction held 7 bases outside the gene matches. The germline CDR1 and CDR2 sequences are DFQATT and SNEGSKA (reference sequence). The CDR3 reads CSAREPGGETYGYTF. The CDR3 DNA reads as TGCAGTGCTAGAGAACCAGGGGGCGAGACCTATGGCTACACCTTC.